What follows are 24 T cell receptor beta chains derived from one specimen sequenced in a study of blood T cell repertoires in COVID-19. Method: immunoSEQ multiplex PCR; TCRdb's copy keeps in-frame clones and lacks some. The sample yields 210,000 or so clones, 70% to 90% seen once. Sample: PBMCs or T cells enriched from blood (not recorded which). Receptors originate from a man aged 25 to 40 who had recovered from COVID-19.

V usage is TRBV4-3 and J usage is TRBJ1-2, with a weak D call TRBD1 (6 bases). Looked up from germline, CDR1 is LGHNA and CDR2 is YSLEER. The CDR3 has 13 residues. The V gene lost 6 bases and the J gene lost 4 bases, with 12 bases spanning the gap. This CDR3 is CASSEDRIYGYTF. CDR3 bases: TGCGCCAGCAGTGAAGACAGGATCTATGGCTACACCTTC.

This chain links TRBV7-3 with TRBJ2-1; 7 nucleotides match TRBD2. The CDR3 loop spans 15 amino acids. Trimming took 9 bases from V and 8 from J; bases not matched to a gene: 16. Germline CDR1 SGHTA, CDR2 FQGTGA. The CDR3 sequence is CASSEAGNPSDEQFF. The CDR3 nucleotides read TGTGCCAGTTCGGAAGCGGGGAACCCGTCAGATGAGCAGTTCTTC.

This chain links TRBV3-1 (or the pseudogene TRBV3-2) with TRBJ2-5, with 10 bases matching TRBD2. CDR1 LGHDT and CDR2 YNNKEL come from the germline V gene (reference sequence). CDR3 length equals 17 residues. V trimming: 5 bases; J trimming: 2 bases; junction bases outside the gene matches: 11. The CDR3 nucleotides read TGTGCCAGCAGCGTAGATCTAGCGGGGGCTCATCAAGAGACCCAGTACTTC. The encoded protein is CASSVDLAGAHQETQYF.

V gene TRBV7-9 combines with J gene TRBJ2-5, with 8 bases lining up with TRBD1. V shed 3 bases and J 1 base; nucleotides not matched to a gene: 7. Germline lookup yields CDR1 SEHNR and CDR2 FQNEAQ (reference sequence). The CDR3 sequence is 16 residues long. Here the CDR3 reads CASSFRRTGSQETQYF. In DNA form, the CDR3 reads TGTGCCAGCAGCTTTAGACGGACAGGGAGCCAAGAGACCCAGTACTTC. The full variable domain, its missing parts supplied by reference TRBV7-9 and TRBJ2-5, is DTGVSQNPRHKITKRGQNVTFRCDPISEHNRLYWYRQTLGQGPEFLTYFQNEAQLEKSRLLSDRFSAERPKGSFSTLEIQRTEQGDSAMYLCASSFRRTGSQETQYFGPGTRLLVL.

This rearrangement joins TRBV3-1 (or the pseudogene TRBV3-2) to TRBJ2-5; no clear D. Germline V gene sequence: CDR1 LGHDT, CDR2 YNNKEL (reference sequence). Trimming left V 2 bases short and J 0 bases short, with 10 bases between. CDR3 length equals 15 residues. In DNA, the CDR3 is TGTGCCAGCAGCCAAAGAACAGCATACCAAGAGACCCAGTACTTC. Protein: CASSQRTAYQETQYF.

The chain carries TRBV5-1 and TRBJ2-2, with a possible D match to TRBD2 (5 bases). This CDR3 contains 17 residues. V dropped 4 bases and J dropped 0 bases, with 16 bases sitting between them. CDR1 and CDR2 from the germline V gene are SGHRS and YFSETQ. Here the CDR3 DNA reads TGCGCCAGCAGCAAACAACGTCGCGGGCCGAACACCGGGGAGCTGTTTTTT. Translating it yields CASSKQRRGPNTGELFF.

This chain links TRBV5-1 with TRBJ2-2, with 7 nucleotides matching TRBD2. The CDR3 is made up of 14 amino acids. CDR1 is SGHRS, CDR2 YFSETQ, per germline. J gave up 7 bases and V 4 bases, and 7 bases lay outside the gene matches. CDR3 residues: CASSPTSQGGELFF. DNA of the CDR3: TGCGCCAGCAGCCCGACTAGCCAGGGCGGGGAGCTGTTTTTT. The entire variable domain, with the rest obtained from reference TRBV5-1 and TRBJ2-2, is as follows: KAGVTQTPRYLIKTRGQQVTLSCSPISGHRSVSWYQQTPGQGLQFLFEYFSETQRNKGNFPGRFSGRQFSNSRSEMNVSTLELGDSALYLCASSPTSQGGELFFGEGSRLTVL.

This clone was picked up a small number of times. The rearrangement uses TRBV7-9 and TRBJ2-3; the D gene is possibly TRBD2 (6 bases). V gave up 5 bases and J gave up 8 bases, with 17 bases separating them. Germline V gives CDR1 SEHNR, CDR2 FQNEAQ (reference sequence). CDR3 length equals 14 residues. CDR3 DNA: TGTGCCAGCAGCCAAGGGACTCCACTAGTTACGCAGTATTTT. Residues: CASSQGTPLVTQYF.

The chain links TRBV6-8 to TRBJ2-2; maybe TRBD1 (6 bases). Deletions cut 7 bases from V and 1 base from J, with 19 bases between. CDR3 size: 17 residues. In germline, CDR1 is MNHGY, CDR2 SAAAGT. CDR3 nucleotide sequence: TGTGCCAGCACTCCAAAGGAGACAGGCGAGAACACCGGGGAGCTGTTTTTT. Encoded protein: CASTPKETGENTGELFF.

The V call is TRBV5-1, the J call TRBJ2-2; TRBD2 matches 11 bases. The CDR3 is 16 amino acids. The V gene's germline CDR1 is SGHRS and CDR2 YFSETQ. The J segment lost 5 bases and the V segment lost 0 bases, leaving 3 bases of the junction unmatched. The CDR3 DNA follows: TGCGCCAGCAGCTTGGGACTAGCGGGAACAACCGGGGAGCTGTTTTTT. Residues: CASSLGLAGTTGELFF.

The chain recombines TRBV19 with TRBJ2-3; TRBD2 is a possible D gene (5 bases). The germline gives CDR1 LNHDA, CDR2 SQIVND (reference sequence). CDR3 size: 14 residues. Trimming cost V 3 bases and J 2 bases, with 9 bases left between them. CDR3 nucleotide sequence: TGTGCCAGTAGTATTAAGGGAGACACAGATACGCAGTATTTT. Amino acids: CASSIKGDTDTQYF.

This rearrangement joins TRBV5-4 to TRBJ2-7, with a tentative D call TRBD2 (6 bases). The germline gives CDR1 SGHNT, CDR2 YYREEE (reference sequence). The CDR3 runs to 16 residues. Trimming pared 0 bases from V and 4 bases from J, leaving 17 bases between. This chain's CDR3 is CASSLVGGLGLYEQYF. The CDR3 coding sequence is TGTGCCAGCAGCTTGGTGGGAGGCCTGGGGTTATACGAGCAGTACTTC. Using reference TRBV5-4 and TRBJ2-7 for the parts outside the CDR3, the full variable domain is ETGVTQSPTHLIKTRGQQVTLRCSSQSGHNTVSWYQQALGQGPQFIFQYYREEENGRGNFPPRFSGLQFPNYSSELNVNALELDDSALYLCASSLVGGLGLYEQYFGPGTRLTVT.

The chain has TRBV4-2 and TRBJ1-2; the match to TRBD1 covers 7 bases. The trim removed 3 bases at V and 4 bases at J, leaving 11 bases unmatched. The CDR3 consists of 16 residues. Germline CDR1 is LGHNA and CDR2 is YNFKEQ. The CDR3 is CASSQRTGDPSYGYTF. In nucleotides, the CDR3 is TGTGCCAGCAGCCAGCGTACAGGGGACCCCTCCTATGGCTACACCTTC.

V and J are TRBV19 and TRBJ1-1; D gene uncertain. Germline lookup yields CDR1 LNHDA and CDR2 SQIVND (reference sequence). Trimming removed 7 bases from V and 1 base from J, with 7 bases in between. This CDR3 contains 12 residues. CDR3 residues: CASMERNTEAFF. CDR3 sequence (DNA): TGTGCCAGTATGGAGAGGAACACTGAAGCTTTCTTT.

The chain links TRBV30 to TRBJ1-2, with 7 bases matching TRBD1. This CDR3 comprises 12 residues. The V and J ends lost 5 bases and 8 bases, in that order; junction bases with no gene match: 8. The germline CDR1 and CDR2 sequences are GTSNPN and SVGIG (reference sequence). This CDR3 is CAWDQGVRGYTF. The CDR3 region has the DNA TGTGCCTGGGACCAGGGGGTCCGCGGCTACACCTTC.

The chain uses TRBV4-1 and TRBJ1-1; D not resolved. Germline loops: CDR1 MGHRA, CDR2 YSYEKL. The CDR3 is 16 residues long. Trimming removed 5 bases at V and 8 bases at J, with 24 bases between. The CDR3 nucleotides are TGCGCCAGCAGCTCCGCCCCTAGGACTCTTTCGTCGGAAGCTTTCTTT. It yields the protein CASSSAPRTLSSEAFF.

CDR3 amino acids: CASRRQGASYEQFF. In nucleotides, the CDR3 is TGTGCCAGTAGGCGACAGGGGGCGTCTTATGAGCAGTTCTTC. The rearrangement links TRBV2 to TRBJ2-1; 10 bases fit TRBD1. The CDR3 contains 14 residues. V trimming: 9 bases; J trimming: 8 bases; junction bases outside the gene matches: 10. CDR1 and CDR2 (germline): SNHLY, FYNNEI.

The chain couples TRBV9 to TRBJ1-5; perhaps TRBD1 as D (5 bases). Trimming removed 2 bases from V and 7 bases from J, with 10 bases in between. The CDR3 extends over 13 amino acids. CDR1 is SGDLS and CDR2 is YYNGEE in the germline V gene. CDR3 nucleotides: TGTGCCAGCAGCGTGGGGCTCTGGCAGCCCCAGCATTTT. This sequence encodes CASSVGLWQPQHF.

The rearrangement uses TRBV24-1 and TRBJ1-4, with TRBD1 identical over 8 bases. This CDR3 region has 16 residues. The junction had 2 bases not matched to a gene; V was cut back by 2 bases and J by 1 base. The germline V gene encodes CDR1 KGHDR and CDR2 SFDVKD. The CDR3 loop is CATSDSTGETNEKLFF. For the CDR3, the DNA is TGTGCCACCAGTGATTCGACAGGGGAAACTAATGAAAAACTGTTTTTT.

V usage is TRBV30 and J usage is TRBJ2-1; TRBD2 matches at 7 bases. The CDR3 covers 16 residues. Germline CDR1 and CDR2: GTSNPN and SVGIG (reference sequence). V gave up 0 bases and J gave up 4 bases; unmatched junction bases: 9. The CDR3 is CAWSVRSASGYNEQFF. The CDR3 nucleotides are TGTGCCTGGAGTGTACGGTCGGCTAGCGGATACAATGAGCAGTTCTTC.

The rearrangement joins TRBV28 to TRBJ1-2, with D possibly matching TRBD1 (5 bases). Trimming stripped 6 bases from V and 7 bases from J, with 15 bases between. Germline V lookup: CDR1 MDHEN, CDR2 SYDVKM. The CDR3 has 13 amino acids. As DNA, the CDR3 is TGTGCCAGCAGGAGCAGGATTAGGGGTGGCTACACCTTC. This translates into CASRSRIRGGYTF.

The chain combines TRBV27 with TRBJ1-2; 9 bases are shared with TRBD1. Trimming took 6 bases from V and 5 from J; bases not matched to a gene: 10. Germline CDR1 reads MNHEY; CDR2 reads SMNVEV (reference sequence). CDR3 length: 15 residues. The CDR3 DNA reads TGTGCCAGCAGCCAAACCGGGACAGGGCTTTATGGCTACACCTTC. This sequence encodes CASSQTGTGLYGYTF.

The gene calls are TRBV6-2 or TRBV6-3 and TRBJ1-1, with D maybe TRBD1 (5 bases). There are 12 residues in the CDR3. Trimming took 4 bases from V and 5 from J, leaving 8 bases between them. Germline CDR1 and CDR2: MNHEY and SVGEGT. CDR3 sequence reads: CASSFRETEAFF. For the CDR3, the DNA is TGTGCCAGCAGTTTCAGGGAAACTGAAGCTTTCTTT.

The rearrangement uses TRBV13 and TRBJ2-6; 7 nucleotides match TRBD2. The CDR3 has 16 residues. Germline V gives CDR1 PRHDT, CDR2 FYEKMQ (reference sequence). J lost 2 bases, V lost 5 bases, and 6 bases had no gene match. In nucleotides, the CDR3 is TGTGCCAGCAGCCACTACCGGGGGGCTGGGGCCAACGTCCTGACTTTC. Amino acids: CASSHYRGAGANVLTF.